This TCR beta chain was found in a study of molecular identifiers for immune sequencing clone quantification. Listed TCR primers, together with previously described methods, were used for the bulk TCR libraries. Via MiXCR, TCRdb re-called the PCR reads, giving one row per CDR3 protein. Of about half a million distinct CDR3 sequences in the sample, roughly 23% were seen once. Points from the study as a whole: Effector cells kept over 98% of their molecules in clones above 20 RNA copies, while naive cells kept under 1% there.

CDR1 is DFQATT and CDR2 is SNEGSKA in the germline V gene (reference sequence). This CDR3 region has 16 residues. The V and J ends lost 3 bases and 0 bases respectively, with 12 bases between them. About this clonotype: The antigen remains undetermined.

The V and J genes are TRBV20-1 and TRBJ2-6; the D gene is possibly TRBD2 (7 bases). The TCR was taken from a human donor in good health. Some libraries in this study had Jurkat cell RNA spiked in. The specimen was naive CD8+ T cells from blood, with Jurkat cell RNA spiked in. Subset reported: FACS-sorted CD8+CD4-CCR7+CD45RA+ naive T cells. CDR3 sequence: CSARDSGDSGANVLTF. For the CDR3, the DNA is TGCAGTGCTAGGGACAGCGGGGACTCTGGGGCCAACGTCCTGACTTTC.